Each of the 20 T cell receptor beta chains below was sequenced from the same sample in a study of blood T cell repertoires in COVID-19. Assay: immunoSEQ multiplex PCR; the TCRdb copy retains only in-frame clones and omits some. The data show tens of thousands of clones, about 78% seen once. The material sequenced was peripheral blood. The source is an older man with active or convalescent COVID-19.

This chain uses TRBV5-6 with TRBJ1-2, with 7 bases fitting TRBD1. V gave up 2 bases and J gave up 7 bases; unmatched junction bases: 5. CDR3 length: 13 residues. Germline V gives CDR1 SGHDT, CDR2 YYEEEE. The CDR3 bases are TGTGCCAGCAGCTTCGACAGGGCAGGTGGCTACACCTTC. Translating it yields CASSFDRAGGYTF.

The V call is TRBV28, the J call TRBJ1-2; D gene ambiguous. Germline V CDR1 and CDR2: MDHEN, SYDVKM. CDR3 length: 14 amino acids. V gave up 5 bases and J gave up 2 bases, with 12 bases separating them. Here the CDR3 reads CASSPGTPNYGYTF. CDR3 in DNA: TGTGCCAGCAGTCCAGGAACCCCGAACTATGGCTACACCTTC.

This clone was detected a few times. J is TRBJ1-2 and V is TRBV15; TRBD1 is a possible D gene (5 bases). This CDR3 is built from 15 residues. Trimming shortened V by 5 bases and J by 6 bases, and 19 bases separated the two germline ends. CDR1 and CDR2 (germline): LNHNV, YYDKDF (reference sequence). CDR3 bases: TGTGCCACCAGCTCCCGCACAGGTTTCCCAGATGGCTACACCTTC. Its protein product is CATSSRTGFPDGYTF.

This clone has a handful of counts. The chain carries TRBV19 and TRBJ1-5; D is undetermined. Looked up from germline, CDR1 is LNHDA and CDR2 is SQIVND (reference sequence). The CDR3 covers 13 residues. V lost 3 bases, J lost 6 bases, and 9 bases lay in between. CDR3: CASSIGEGQPQHF. The CDR3 DNA reads as TGTGCCAGTAGTATTGGAGAGGGTCAGCCCCAGCATTTT.

The chain uses TRBV27 and TRBJ2-7, with 9 bases that match TRBD1. This CDR3 contains 12 residues. Germline trimming cut 8 bases from V and 4 bases from J; bases unmatched to any gene: 3. Germline lookup yields CDR1 MNHEY and CDR2 SMNVEV (reference sequence). CDR3 DNA: TGTGCCAGCCGGGACAGGGAATACGAGCAGTACTTC. This codes for CASRDREYEQYF.

As DNA, the CDR3 is TGTGCCAGCAGAAGGCATGATAGGGGGGGCTATGGCTACACCTTC. Its protein product is CASRRHDRGGYGYTF. The chain recombines TRBV27 with TRBJ1-2, with D tentatively TRBD1 (6 bases). CDR3 length: 15 residues. Germline V lookup: CDR1 MNHEY, CDR2 SMNVEV (reference sequence). Trimming pared 6 bases from V and 4 bases from J, leaving 18 bases between.

The V gene is TRBV28, the J gene TRBJ1-5; D not certain. Germline CDR1 MDHEN, CDR2 SYDVKM. Trimming took 6 bases from V and 7 from J, leaving 16 bases between them. This CDR3 spans 14 amino acids. This CDR3 is CASRVPQAGQPQHF. The CDR3 bases are TGTGCCAGCAGGGTACCCCAAGCGGGACAGCCCCAGCATTTT.

This clone was detected once. The genes are TRBV3-1 (or the pseudogene TRBV3-2) and TRBJ1-1; D may be TRBD1 (6 bases). The CDR3 spans 13 residues. CDR1 is LGHDT, CDR2 YNNKEL, per germline (reference sequence). Trimming shortened V by 5 bases and J by 3 bases, and 10 bases separated the two germline ends. CDR3 DNA: TGTGCCAGCAGCTCGGACAGCTACACTGAAGCTTTCTTT. Protein product: CASSSDSYTEAFF.

The chain combines TRBV7-6 with TRBJ2-3, with 7 bases that match TRBD2. J gave up 0 bases and V 2 bases, and 11 bases lay outside the gene matches. There are 18 residues in the CDR3. Germline CDR1 and CDR2: SGHVS and FNYEAQ. CDR3 coding DNA: TGTGCCAGCAGCTTACGGGCTAGCGGCCCTTTTAGCACAGATACGCAGTATTTT. Protein product: CASSLRASGPFSTDTQYF.

The V and J genes are TRBV6-5 and TRBJ2-1; D gene unclear. Trimming shortened V by 6 bases and J by 2 bases, and 11 bases separated the two germline ends. The CDR3 is 14 amino acids. The V gene's germline CDR1 is MNHEY and CDR2 SVGAGI. The CDR3 is CASREQEAYNEQFF. The CDR3 DNA sequence: TGTGCCAGCAGAGAGCAGGAAGCCTACAATGAGCAGTTCTTC.

This chain connects TRBV11-2 to TRBJ2-2; 8 bases line up with TRBD1. Per the germline V gene, CDR1 is SGHAT and CDR2 is FQNNGV. The CDR3 is 15 amino acids. Trimming took 7 bases from V and 3 from J; bases not matched to a gene: 7. CDR3 coding DNA: TGTGCCAGCACTCGGCAGGGGGCTTACACCGGGGAGCTGTTTTTT. It codes for CASTRQGAYTGELFF.

This chain links TRBV7-2 with TRBJ1-5; 7 bases fit TRBD1. Germline trimming cut 5 bases from V and 6 bases from J; bases unmatched to any gene: 16. The CDR3 loop spans 17 amino acids. CDR1 and CDR2 from the germline V gene are SGHTA and FQGNSA. The CDR3 DNA reads TGTGCCAGCAGCCCGGGGGCCGGGACAGCAAATAGTCAGCCCCAGCATTTT. Translated, it gives CASSPGAGTANSQPQHF.

This chain connects TRBV7-3 to TRBJ1-4; D remains unclear. The germline V and J ends were trimmed by 6 bases and 5 bases, with 10 bases remaining between them. CDR1 is SGHTA, CDR2 FQGTGA, per germline. This CDR3 has 13 residues. The CDR3 loop reads CASSRGLNEKLFF. For the CDR3, the DNA is TGTGCCAGCAGTCGGGGTCTAAATGAAAAACTGTTTTTT.

V and J are TRBV28 and TRBJ2-1; tentative D call: TRBD2 (6 bases). The CDR3 sequence is 14 residues long. Trimming shortened V by 5 bases and J by 7 bases, and 15 bases separated the two germline ends. Germline CDR1 MDHEN, CDR2 SYDVKM. CDR3 in amino acids: CASSPLEGRNEQFF. The DNA of the CDR3 is TGTGCCAGCAGTCCCTTGGAGGGCAGGAATGAGCAGTTCTTC.

The sample holds one count of this clone. The chain recombines TRBV6-4 with TRBJ1-6; a weak D match, TRBD1 (5 bases). Trimming left V 2 bases short and J 5 bases short, with 7 bases between. The CDR3 extends over 14 amino acids. The germline gives CDR1 MRHNA, CDR2 SNTAGT. This chain's CDR3 is CASSDGGNNSPLHF. CDR3 in DNA: TGTGCCAGCAGTGACGGGGGGAATAATTCACCCCTCCACTTT.

This chain connects TRBV7-8 to TRBJ2-5; D ambiguous. V dropped 5 bases and J dropped 3 bases, with 10 bases sitting between them. Germline V gene sequence: CDR1 SGHVS, CDR2 FQNEAQ. The CDR3 consists of 13 residues. The CDR3 reads CASSPNLKETQYF. Here the CDR3 DNA reads TGTGCCAGCAGCCCGAACCTAAAAGAGACCCAGTACTTC.

V is TRBV5-1 and J is TRBJ2-3, with TRBD1 as a possible D gene (6 bases). CDR3 size: 14 residues. V lost 0 bases and J lost 3, with 8 bases in between. Looked up from germline, CDR1 is SGHRS and CDR2 is YFSETQ. This chain's CDR3 is CASSLGQETDTQYF. The CDR3 nucleotides read TGCGCCAGCAGCTTGGGACAGGAGACAGATACGCAGTATTTT.

This rearrangement joins TRBV27 to TRBJ1-3, with TRBD1 identical over 11 bases. The length of the CDR3 is 14 residues. CDR1 is MNHEY, CDR2 SMNVEV, per germline (reference sequence). Trimming at V came to 3 bases and at J to 6 bases, leaving 1 base not matched to a gene. The CDR3 sequence is CASSFGQGANTIYF. The CDR3 coding sequence is TGTGCCAGCAGTTTTGGACAGGGGGCAAACACCATATATTTT.

CDR3 coding DNA: TGTGCCAGCACGAGCAGGGATTGGAACAATCAGCCCCAGCATTTT. The encoded protein is CASTSRDWNNQPQHF. The V gene is TRBV6-5, the J gene TRBJ1-5, with D tentatively TRBD1 (5 bases). The length of the CDR3 is 15 residues. Trimming left V 7 bases short and J 3 bases short, with 16 bases between. Germline V gene lookup returns CDR1 MNHEY and CDR2 SVGAGI.

The rearrangement links TRBV6-5 to TRBJ1-2, with D possibly TRBD1 on 5 matching bases. Trimming pared 8 bases from V and 3 bases from J, leaving 13 bases between. CDR1 is MNHEY and CDR2 is SVGAGI in the germline V gene. The CDR3 sequence is 13 residues long. The CDR3 sequence: CASWSGIDYGYTF. In DNA form, the CDR3 reads TGTGCCAGCTGGTCAGGGATTGACTATGGCTACACCTTC.